Included here is one T cell receptor beta chain sequence, with context. Its specificity is not known. This CDR3 comprises 14 residues. Germline V gene data show CDR1 as MNHNY and CDR2 as SVGAGI (reference sequence). Trimming left V 7 bases short and J 0 bases short, with 10 bases between. TCRdb's table, derived via immunoSEQ multiplex PCR, lists solely in-frame clones and lacks some. The sample carries about 980,000 clones, more than 75% recorded once. Adult donors, all healthy and HIV-negative, had no recent acute infections or vaccinations. The sample is drawn from a study of shared clonotypes between healthy human individuals. Whole-study context: Three plates were used per donor for CD4 naive, three for CD4 memory, two for CD8 naive and one for CD8 memory.

Study findings and constraints: With few donors, the genetic and exposure-history diversity represented was limited. Memory subsets generally showed lower estimated richness than naive subsets.

This receptor was taken from a man between 18 and 35 years old in good health. V and J are TRBV6-6 and TRBJ1-5; unclear D gene. The sample consisted of memory CD4+ T cells sorted from blood. Documented subset: CD45RA-negative fraction. The CDR3: CASIEHSSNQPQHF. DNA for the CDR3: TGTGCCAGCATCGAACACTCTAGCAATCAGCCCCAGCATTTT.